One sample yielded the 21 T cell receptor beta chains listed below, sequenced in a study of a mutant IDH1 vaccine in newly diagnosed glioma. Time point of the sample: week 47, end of study. In the vaccine, a single dose held 300 ug of the mutant IDH1 20-mer peptide, along with topical imiquimod. Their recognized antigens are unknown. Clones were sequenced by immunoSEQ multiplex PCR, and TCRdb holds only the in-frame ones, with some missing. This sample yields about 46,000 clones, of which approximately 84% are seen a single time; 3.5% to 4.5% belongs to the top ten. Sequenced here: PBMCs, sampled from a glioma patient whose treatment included an IDH1 peptide vaccine. These receptor sequences come from a woman aged 25 to 39 with glioma. Some clones in this sample may be carry-over from other donors' samples.

V is TRBV2 and J is TRBJ2-5; D call uncertain. The V end was cut by 4 bases, the J end by 1 base, with 13 bases between. The germline CDR1 and CDR2 sequences are SNHLY and FYNNEI. This CDR3 spans 15 amino acids. For the CDR3, the DNA is TGTGCCAGCAGTGGAGACGGAAAACCCCAAGAGACCCAGTACTTC. It translates to CASSGDGKPQETQYF.

The chain joins TRBV6-5 to TRBJ1-2; D possibly corresponds to TRBD1 (6 bases). Trimming cost V 2 bases and J 8 bases, with 18 bases left between them. Germline CDR1 reads MNHEY; CDR2 reads SVGAGI. This CDR3 has 15 amino acids. CDR3 in DNA: TGTGCCAGCAGTTACGGGCCGACAGGAATAGCCGGCTACACCTTC. It yields the protein CASSYGPTGIAGYTF.

The genes are TRBV5-1 and TRBJ1-4; the D gene is possibly TRBD1 (6 bases). Germline assignment: CDR1 SGHRS and CDR2 YFSETQ. The germline V and J ends were trimmed by 4 bases and 2 bases, with 18 bases remaining between them. CDR3 size: 17 residues. CDR3 region: CASSLDRRGFTNEKLFF. The CDR3 DNA sequence: TGCGCCAGCAGCCTTGACAGGAGGGGGTTCACTAATGAAAAACTGTTTTTT.

The chain couples TRBV6-1 to TRBJ1-3; the D is unclear. The CDR3 sequence is 14 residues long. The germline gives CDR1 MNHNS, CDR2 SASEGT. V dropped 4 bases and J dropped 4 bases, with 11 bases sitting between them. In DNA, the CDR3 is TGTGCCAGCAGTGTCCTACGTCCGGGAAACACCATATATTTT. It specifies CASSVLRPGNTIYF.

The J gene is TRBJ2-6, the V gene TRBV19; the D is unclear. The CDR3 runs to 15 residues. V was pared by 6 bases and J by 2 bases, with 11 bases between. Germline CDR1 LNHDA, CDR2 SQIVND (reference sequence). The CDR3 DNA sequence: TGTGCCAGTAGGTCCACGGTGGCTGGGGCCAACGTCCTGACTTTC. This translates into CASRSTVAGANVLTF.

The J gene is TRBJ2-3, the V gene TRBV10-1; D ambiguous. This CDR3 is built from 14 residues. Germline values: CDR1 WNHNN, CDR2 SYGVQD (reference sequence). Trimming took off 0 bases at V and 5 bases at J, with 9 bases between the two ends. The CDR3 spells CASSESVGVDTQYF. In DNA form, the CDR3 reads TGCGCCAGCAGTGAGTCGGTGGGCGTAGATACGCAGTATTTT.

The chain uses TRBV28 and TRBJ2-5; possible D gene TRBD2, 5 bases. The CDR3 loop spans 16 amino acids. Germline CDR1 reads MDHEN; CDR2 reads SYDVKM. V shed 5 bases and J shed 5 bases, with 21 bases lying between them. CDR3 DNA: TGTGCCAGCAGTCCAGCCTCGTGGGGATGGAGGGAGACCCAGTACTTC. It encodes CASSPASWGWRETQYF.

The rearrangement joins TRBV2 to TRBJ2-2; 9 bases are a match to TRBD2. V was pared by 7 bases and J by 6 bases, with 12 bases of the junction left unmatched. Germline V lookup: CDR1 SNHLY, CDR2 FYNNEI. The CDR3 consists of 16 residues. The CDR3 DNA reads as TGTGCCAGCACGATAGGGCGGGAGGGCCTGGCCGGGGAGCTGTTTTTT. Translating gives CASTIGREGLAGELFF.

J is TRBJ2-6 and V is TRBV6-1, with TRBD2 matching over 10 bases. This CDR3 comprises 18 residues. V shed 4 bases, J shed 0 bases, and the junction held 6 bases outside the gene matches. The germline V gene has CDR1 MNHNS and CDR2 SASEGT. CDR3 sequence: CASSGWTSGASGANVLTF. In nucleotides, the CDR3 is TGTGCCAGCAGTGGCTGGACTAGCGGAGCCTCTGGGGCCAACGTCCTGACTTTC.

The V and J genes are TRBV7-3 and TRBJ2-7; TRBD2 aligns across 9 bases. Germline CDR1 is SGHTA and CDR2 is FQGTGA. CDR3 size: 15 residues. J was trimmed by 0 bases and V by 2 bases; bases with no gene match: 2. This CDR3 is CASSLAGGFSYEQYF. In nucleotides, the CDR3 is TGTGCCAGCAGCTTAGCGGGAGGGTTCTCCTACGAGCAGTACTTC.

The V call is TRBV6-5, the J call TRBJ1-3; 8 positions agree with TRBD1. The V gene's germline CDR1 is MNHEY and CDR2 SVGAGI. V trimming: 0 bases; J trimming: 2 bases; junction bases outside the gene matches: 3. This CDR3 is built from 16 residues. For the CDR3, the DNA is TGTGCCAGCAGTTACTCCCGGACAGGGACTGGAAACACCATATATTTT. Residues: CASSYSRTGTGNTIYF.

V is TRBV21-1 and J is TRBJ1-4; no DNA check was done on the table's D call, TRBD1. TRBV21-1 is a listed pseudogene. The CDR3 is 19 residues long. CDR3: CASSKKGGQVPALNEKLFF. In nucleotides, the CDR3 is TGTGCCAGCAGCAAAAAAGGGGGACAGGTCCCGGCGCTTAATGAAAAACTGTTTTTT.

V is TRBV6-1 and J is TRBJ1-1; D gene unclear. Trimming took 8 bases from V and 3 from J, leaving 13 bases between them. The CDR3 is 13 amino acids. Germline V gene lookup returns CDR1 MNHNS and CDR2 SASEGT. In DNA, the CDR3 is TGTGCCAGCGGGAGGGCTGTCGACACTGAAGCTTTCTTT. Amino acids: CASGRAVDTEAFF.

This rearrangement joins TRBV11-3 to TRBJ2-7; TRBD1 matches at 9 bases. The CDR3 is 14 residues long. In germline, CDR1 is SGHNT, CDR2 YENEEA. Germline trimming cut 5 bases from V and 4 bases from J; bases unmatched to any gene: 6. The CDR3 bases are TGTGCCAGCAGCCTCCGGGACAGGGAGTACGAGCAGTACTTC. This gives the protein CASSLRDREYEQYF.

The chain combines TRBV6-1 with TRBJ2-7; D perhaps matches TRBD2 (6 bases). The length of the CDR3 is 15 residues. Trimming took off 7 bases at V and 3 bases at J, with 19 bases between the two ends. CDR1 MNHNS and CDR2 SASEGT come from the germline V gene. CDR3 protein: CASTLTSRYYYEQYF. CDR3 in DNA: TGTGCCAGCACCCTTACTAGCCGCTATTACTACGAGCAGTACTTC.

This clone has only one observation. V usage is TRBV7-8 and J usage is TRBJ1-1; 12 nucleotides match TRBD1. The length of the CDR3 is 16 residues. J gave up 4 bases and V 5 bases, and 8 bases lay outside the gene matches. Germline-derived CDR1 and CDR2 are SGHVS and FQNEAQ. In DNA form, the CDR3 reads TGTGCCAGCAGCCCAGGGACAGGGGGCACGTTCACTGAAGCTTTCTTT. This gives the protein CASSPGTGGTFTEAFF.

The V call is TRBV5-1, the J call TRBJ2-7; 9 bases map to TRBD2. CDR1 is SGHRS, CDR2 YFSETQ, per germline. The CDR3 is 13 amino acids. V was clipped by 8 bases and J by 1 base; unmatched bases: 4. Here the CDR3 reads CASNSGSSYEQYF. As DNA, the CDR3 is TGCGCCAGTAATAGCGGGAGTTCCTACGAGCAGTACTTC.

The chain carries TRBV15 and TRBJ2-7; either TRBD1 or TRBD2 may fit D (6 bases each). The V and J ends lost 8 bases and 1 base respectively, with 15 bases between them. The V gene's germline CDR1 is LNHNV and CDR2 YYDKDF (reference sequence). This CDR3 contains 14 residues. The DNA for the CDR3 is TGTGCCACCCGGAGGGGGGAGGCGTCCTACGAGCAGTACTTC. Residues: CATRRGEASYEQYF.

The DNA of the CDR3 is TGTGCCAGCAGTTTGGGGCTAGCGGGAGGCGGCGGGGAGCTGTTTTTT. Its protein product is CASSLGLAGGGGELFF. The chain uses TRBV28 and TRBJ2-2, with 11 bases that match TRBD2. The germline gives CDR1 MDHEN, CDR2 SYDVKM. CDR3 length equals 16 residues. Trimming cost V 3 bases and J 7 bases; bases outside gene matches: 7.

The chain employs TRBV6-5 and TRBJ2-3; TRBD1 aligns across 10 bases. This CDR3 has 15 residues. The V gene end was trimmed by 4 bases and the J gene end by 1 base; junction bases not matched to a gene: 2. CDR1 MNHEY and CDR2 SVGAGI come from the germline V gene. This chain's CDR3 is CASSFGQGGTDTQYF. CDR3 DNA sequence: TGTGCCAGCAGTTTCGGACAGGGGGGCACAGATACGCAGTATTTT.

The chain links TRBV19 to TRBJ1-1, with D perhaps TRBD1 (6 bases). Trimming pared 0 bases from V and 6 bases from J, leaving 11 bases between. Germline CDR1 and CDR2: LNHDA and SQIVND (reference sequence). This CDR3 contains 14 residues. The CDR3 DNA reads TGTGCCAGTAGTATAGACCCCCGACAGGCTGAAGCTTTCTTT. It specifies CASSIDPRQAEAFF.